This T cell receptor (beta chain) was captured in a study of vaccination effects on CD4 cells after COVID-19. Germline assignment: CDR1 ENHRY and CDR2 SYGVKD. J gave up 3 bases and V 4 bases, and 4 bases lay outside the gene matches. The CDR3 is 15 residues long. Generated by immunoSEQ multiplex PCR, the TCRdb table keeps only in-frame clones and is missing some. The top ten hold around 2% of the sample, which has tens of thousands of clones, more than 70% seen once. With nine to eleven days of culture completed, CD4+ T cells were isolated. A few counts support this clone. Antigen specificity is unknown.

The genes are TRBV10-3 and TRBJ2-3, with 10 positions matching TRBD1. The receptor comes from a human donor who received a COVID-19 vaccine. The input for sequencing was CD4+ T cells from PBMCs cultured without peptide, taken before COVID-19 vaccination. The CDR3 region has the DNA TGTGCCATCAGTGCGGGACAGGGGCAGACAGATACGCAGTATTTT. The encoded protein is CAISAGQGQTDTQYF.